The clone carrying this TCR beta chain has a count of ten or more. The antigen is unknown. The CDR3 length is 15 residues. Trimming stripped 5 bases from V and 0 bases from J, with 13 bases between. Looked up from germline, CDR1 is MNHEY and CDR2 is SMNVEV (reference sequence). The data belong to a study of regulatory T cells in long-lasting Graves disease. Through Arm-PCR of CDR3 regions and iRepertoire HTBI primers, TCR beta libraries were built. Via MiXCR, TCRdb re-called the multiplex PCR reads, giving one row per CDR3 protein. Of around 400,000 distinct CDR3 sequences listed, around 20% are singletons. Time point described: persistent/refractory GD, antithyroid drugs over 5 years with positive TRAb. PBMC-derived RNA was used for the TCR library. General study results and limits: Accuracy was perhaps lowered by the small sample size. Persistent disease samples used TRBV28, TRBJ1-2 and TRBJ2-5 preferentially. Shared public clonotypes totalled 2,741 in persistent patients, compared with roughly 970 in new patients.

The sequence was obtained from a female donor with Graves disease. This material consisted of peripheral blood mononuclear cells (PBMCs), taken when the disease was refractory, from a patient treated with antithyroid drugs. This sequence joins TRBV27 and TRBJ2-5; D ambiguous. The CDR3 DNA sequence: TGTGCCAGCAGTCCGCTAGGGTTACACCAAGAGACCCAGTACTTC. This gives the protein CASSPLGLHQETQYF.